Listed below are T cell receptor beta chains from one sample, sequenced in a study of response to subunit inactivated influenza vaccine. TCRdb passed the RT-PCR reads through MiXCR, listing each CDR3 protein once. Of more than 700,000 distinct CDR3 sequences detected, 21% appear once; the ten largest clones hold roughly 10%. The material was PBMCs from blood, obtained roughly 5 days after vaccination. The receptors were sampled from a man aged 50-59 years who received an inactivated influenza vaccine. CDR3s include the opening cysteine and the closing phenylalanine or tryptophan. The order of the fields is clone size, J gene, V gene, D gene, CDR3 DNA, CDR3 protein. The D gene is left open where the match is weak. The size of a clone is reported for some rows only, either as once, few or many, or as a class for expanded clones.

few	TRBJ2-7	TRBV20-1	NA	TGCAGTGCCCCCCTTTTGAGAGGGGGCTACGAGCAGTACTTC	CSAPLLRGGYEQYF
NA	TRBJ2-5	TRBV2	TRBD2	TGTGCCAGCAGTGGAGTTTTTGGCGGGGGGATCCAAGAGACCCAGTACTTC	CASSGVFGGGIQETQYF
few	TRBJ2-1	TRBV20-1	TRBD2	TGCAGTGCGCCGTTAGCGGGACTTTCCAATGAGCAGTTCTTC	CSAPLAGLSNEQFF
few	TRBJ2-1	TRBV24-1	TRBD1	TGTGCCACCAGTGACCGGGCGACAGGGTCCTACAATGAGCAGTTCTTC	CATSDRATGSYNEQFF
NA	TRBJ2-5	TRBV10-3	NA	TGTGCCAGCACAGGTACCCAAGAGACCCAGTACTTC	CASTGTQETQYF
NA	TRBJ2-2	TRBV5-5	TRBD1	TGTGCCAGCAGCTGGGACAGGGAGTTCGGGGAGCTGTTTTTT	CASSWDREFGELFF
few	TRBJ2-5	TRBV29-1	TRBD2	TGCAGCGTTGAAAAGCGGGAGTTCTGGGAGACCCAGTACTTC	CSVEKREFWETQYF
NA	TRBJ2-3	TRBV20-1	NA	TGCAGTGCTAGCCGACAAGGAGATACGCAGTATTTT	CSASRQGDTQYF
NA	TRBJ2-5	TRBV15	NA	TGTGCCACCAGCAGAGGGCCAGCTCAACAAGAGACCCAGTACTTC	CATSRGPAQQETQYF
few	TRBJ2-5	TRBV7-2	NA	TGTGCCAGCAGCTTAGCGCTCCCTGGGAGAGAGACCCAGTACTTC	CASSLALPGRETQYF
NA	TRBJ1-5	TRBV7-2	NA	TGTGCCAGCAGCCCGGACTGGGGCGGCAATCAGCCCCAGCATTTT	CASSPDWGGNQPQHF
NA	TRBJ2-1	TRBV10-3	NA	TGTGCCATCAGTGGCGGGACTTACCACAATGAGCAGTTCTTC	CAISGGTYHNEQFF
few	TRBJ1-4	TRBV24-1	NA	TGTGCCACCAGTTCAGGACCCGGGCCCTTTGAAAAACTGTTTTTT	CATSSGPGPFEKLFF
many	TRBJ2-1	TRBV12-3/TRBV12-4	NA	TGTGCCAGCAGCCTACCGGACTGGAGGATTGACCATGAGCAGTTCTTC	CASSLPDWRIDHEQFF
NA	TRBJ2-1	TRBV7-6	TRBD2	TGTGCCAGCAGCTTAGAGGTAGCGGGAGCGGGCTACAATGAGCAGTTCTTC	CASSLEVAGAGYNEQFF
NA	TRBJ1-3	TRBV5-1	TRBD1	TGCGCCAGCAGCCCGACTACCGGGACAGACTCTGGAAACACCATATATTTT	CASSPTTGTDSGNTIYF
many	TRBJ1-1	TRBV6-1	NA	TGTGCCAGCAATGCGGGATGGAGCACTGAAGCTTTCTTT	CASNAGWSTEAFF
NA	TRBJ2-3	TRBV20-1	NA	TGCAGTGCTAGAGATCCTGCAGGCCCTAGCACAGATACGCAGTATTTT	CSARDPAGPSTDTQYF
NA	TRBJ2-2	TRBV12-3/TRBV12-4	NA	TGTGCCAGCAGTAGGCCAAACGGGGAGCTGTTTTTT	CASSRPNGELFF
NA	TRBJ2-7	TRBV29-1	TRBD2	TGCAGCGCCACGACTAGCGGGAGGACCTACGAGCAGTACTTC	CSATTSGRTYEQYF
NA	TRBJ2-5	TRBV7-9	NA	TGTGCCAGCAGCTTAGTGGCAGTCACCACACAAGAGACCCAGTACTTC	CASSLVAVTTQETQYF
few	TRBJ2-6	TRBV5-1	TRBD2	TGCGCCAGCAGCTTGGTACTAGCGGGAGCTGGGGCCAACGTCCTGACTTTC	CASSLVLAGAGANVLTF
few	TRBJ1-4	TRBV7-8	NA	TGTGCCAGCAGCCTAGGGGTAGAGGCGTTTAATGAAAAACTGTTTTTT	CASSLGVEAFNEKLFF
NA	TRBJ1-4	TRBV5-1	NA	TGCGCCAGCAGCAGCACAACGGGTACTAATGAAAAACTGTTTTTT	CASSSTTGTNEKLFF
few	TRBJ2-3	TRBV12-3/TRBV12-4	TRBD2	TGTGCTGTCGGGGGGGCGTCTGATACGCAGTATTTT	CAVGGASDTQYF
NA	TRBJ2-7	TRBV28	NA	TGTGCCAGCCGCGTAGCGCCGGGGGAAACCTACGAGCAGTACTTC	CASRVAPGETYEQYF
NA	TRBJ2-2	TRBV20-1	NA	TGCAGTGCTAGAGTCCGTCAGGGCGGCACCGGGGAGCTGTTTTTT	CSARVRQGGTGELFF
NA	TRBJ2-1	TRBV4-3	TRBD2	TGCGCCAGCAGCCAAACCCCCGGGACTAGCAATTTCTTC	CASSQTPGTSNFF
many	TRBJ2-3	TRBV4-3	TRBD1	TGCGCCAGCAGCCAATGGACAGGATTCACAGATACGCAGTATTTT	CASSQWTGFTDTQYF